This entry lists 14 T cell receptor beta chains sequenced from one sample in a study of control samples from healthy donors and cancer patients. Using immunoSEQ multiplex PCR, the repertoire was profiled, and TCRdb retains in-frame clones only, with some absent. The data hold around 100,000 clones, with about 90% observed a single time. Material: blood. The source of these receptors is a man aged 25 to 45 in good health.

The V gene is TRBV11-3, the J gene TRBJ1-1, with D hard to call. V was trimmed by 5 bases and J by 0 bases, leaving 13 bases between them. The CDR3 consists of 15 residues. Germline values: CDR1 SGHNT, CDR2 YENEEA. DNA of the CDR3: TGTGCCAGCAGCCCGTCAGGTACCATGAACACTGAAGCTTTCTTT. As protein: CASSPSGTMNTEAFF.

This clone was seen only once. This CDR3 is CASSPRVGVDTGELFF. The CDR3 bases are TGTGCCAGCTCACCACGGGTGGGCGTGGACACCGGGGAGCTGTTTTTT. The rearrangement uses TRBV18 and TRBJ2-2; the D is unclear. This CDR3 is built from 16 residues. Germline CDR1 reads KGHSH; CDR2 reads LQKENI. The V and J ends lost 1 base and 3 bases respectively, with 12 bases between them. Supplemented by reference TRBV18 and TRBJ2-2, the full variable domain reads NAGVMQNPRHLVRRRGQEARLRCSPMKGHSHVYWYRQLPEEGLKFMVYLQKENIIDESGMPKERFSAEFPKEGPSILRIQQVVRGDSAAYFCASSPRVGVDTGELFFGEGSRLTVL.

The rearrangement links TRBV11-3 to TRBJ2-1; 7 bases are a match to TRBD2. The V segment lost 7 bases and the J segment 6 bases; nucleotides outside the gene matches: 12. Germline V lookup: CDR1 SGHNT, CDR2 YENEEA. This CDR3 is built from 15 residues. CDR3 nucleotide sequence: TGTGCCAGCAACCCCAGGACCGGCGGGAGCAATGAGCAGTTCTTC. Its protein product is CASNPRTGGSNEQFF.

The genes are TRBV13 and TRBJ2-1; 9 positions agree with TRBD1. Germline V gene data show CDR1 as PRHDT and CDR2 as FYEKMQ (reference sequence). This CDR3 contains 14 residues. The V and J ends lost 6 bases and 6 bases, in that order; junction bases with no gene match: 6. The CDR3 sequence is CASRGTGTVNEQFF. The CDR3 nucleotides read TGTGCCAGCAGGGGGACAGGGACCGTCAATGAGCAGTTCTTC.

This chain connects TRBV7-6 to TRBJ2-3; 9 bases match TRBD2. Trimming at V came to 4 bases and at J to 3 bases, leaving 5 bases not matched to a gene. Germline CDR1 reads SGHVS; CDR2 reads FNYEAQ. The CDR3 extends over 15 amino acids. This chain's CDR3 is CASSWGLAETDTQYF. The CDR3 nucleotides read TGTGCCAGCAGCTGGGGACTAGCAGAGACAGATACGCAGTATTTT. Combining the CDR3 with reference TRBV7-6 and TRBJ2-3 gives the whole variable domain GAGVSQSPRYKVTKRGQDVALRCDPISGHVSLYWYRQALGQGPEFLTYFNYEAQQDKSGLPNDRFSAERPEGSISTLTIQRTEQRDSAMYRCASSWGLAETDTQYFGPGTRLTVL.

The chain combines TRBV6-1 with TRBJ2-4; D is ambiguous. The V gene lost 1 base and the J gene lost 1 base, with 5 bases spanning the gap. Germline V CDR1 and CDR2: MNHNS, SASEGT. The CDR3 sequence is 14 residues long. CDR3 sequence reads: CASSEGMAKNIQYF. The CDR3 DNA is TGTGCCAGCAGTGAAGGGATGGCCAAAAACATTCAGTACTTC.

The chain has TRBV24-1 and TRBJ2-7; 9 bases map to TRBD1. Trimming removed 3 bases from V and 3 bases from J; junction bases left unmatched: 5. Germline CDR1 reads KGHDR; CDR2 reads SFDVKD. The CDR3 loop spans 15 amino acids. The CDR3 reads CATSDRQGEYYEQYF. Written as DNA, the CDR3 is TGTGCCACCAGTGATCGACAGGGGGAGTACTACGAGCAGTACTTC.

The genes are TRBV10-3 and TRBJ1-5; D gene unclear. Trimming removed 5 bases at V and 6 bases at J, with 14 bases between. Per the germline V gene, CDR1 is ENHRY and CDR2 is SYGVKD. CDR3 length equals 14 residues. CDR3 DNA sequence: TGTGCCATCAGTCAGGACGCCGTGGGTCAGCCCCAGCATTTT. Its translation is CAISQDAVGQPQHF.

The chain recombines TRBV13 with TRBJ2-1; D is ambiguous. The length of the CDR3 is 14 residues. Germline V gives CDR1 PRHDT, CDR2 FYEKMQ (reference sequence). Trimming removed 5 bases at V and 7 bases at J, with 15 bases between. CDR3 sequence (DNA): TGTGCCAGCAGCCACCCGGCCCTTATGAATGAGCAGTTCTTC. This encodes CASSHPALMNEQFF.

V gene TRBV14 combines with J gene TRBJ1-2, with D unresolved. The V gene lost 0 bases and the J gene lost 3 bases, with 8 bases spanning the gap. The CDR3 loop spans 14 amino acids. Germline loops: CDR1 SGHDN, CDR2 FVKESK. The CDR3 loop is CASSQDGTYYGYTF. The DNA for the CDR3 is TGTGCCAGCAGCCAAGATGGTACTTACTATGGCTACACCTTC.

A single count supports this clone. V usage is TRBV7-7 and J usage is TRBJ2-3; D might be TRBD1 (5 bases). V lost 5 bases and J lost 2, with 14 bases in between. The CDR3 is 15 residues long. Germline V gene data show CDR1 as SSHAT and CDR2 as FNYEAQ (reference sequence). The CDR3 DNA sequence: TGTGCCAGCAGCCGTCTACAGGTTTCCACAGATACGCAGTATTTT. Its protein product is CASSRLQVSTDTQYF.

This clone was detected only once. The CDR3 loop is CASSLALSLAGGQYNEQFF. The CDR3, as DNA: TGTGCCAGCAGCTTAGCCCTATCGCTAGCGGGAGGACAATACAATGAGCAGTTCTTC. The genes are TRBV7-6 and TRBJ2-1, with 11 bases lining up with TRBD2. CDR1 SGHVS and CDR2 FNYEAQ come from the germline V gene. The CDR3 has 19 residues. After removal of 0 bases from V and 4 bases from J, the junction contained 11 bases not matched to a gene.

This chain connects TRBV9 to TRBJ1-6; D is ambiguous. The ends were cut back, 0 bases at V and 13 bases at J, with 17 bases in the middle. Germline loops: CDR1 SGDLS, CDR2 YYNGEE. The CDR3 extends over 15 amino acids. The CDR3 is CASSVVWQLIHPLHF. CDR3 bases: TGTGCCAGCAGCGTAGTATGGCAGCTGATTCACCCCCTCCACTTT.

The table lists this clone with a count of one. V and J are TRBV6-1 and TRBJ2-3, with D perhaps being TRBD1 or TRBD2 (5 bases each). The ends were cut back, 2 bases at V and 10 bases at J, with 25 bases in the middle. The germline V gene encodes CDR1 MNHNS and CDR2 SASEGT. CDR3 size: 17 residues. In nucleotides, the CDR3 is TGTGCCAGCAGTGAACTCCCACGCCCGGGGCCCATAGGCGCGCAGTATTTT. Protein: CASSELPRPGPIGAQYF.